This T cell receptor beta chain was retrieved from a study of cytomegalovirus exposure and HLA in healthy donors. Study observations and caveats: It is likely that the observed cluster of highly shared sequence variants was a sequencing artifact. Among TCR beta chains of equal frequency, HLA-associated ones were more clonally expanded in a later analysis.

A multiplex PCR was run with 60 Vbeta primers and 13 Jbeta primers. TCRdb keeps only in-frame clones here, not all; method: immunoSEQ multiplex PCR. The sample includes roughly 120,000 clones, about 69% of them seen just once. On this clone: Its target is unknown.

The sample consisted of PBMCs. This TCR was sampled from a woman in her late teens or twenties in good health and CMV-seronegative.

Here the CDR3 reads CASSLGQGPTYEQYF. The CDR3 DNA reads TGCGCCAGCAGCTTGGGACAGGGCCCTACCTACGAGCAGTACTTC. This chain uses TRBV5-1 with TRBJ2-5; TRBD1 matches 7 bases. The closer fit of TRBJ2-7 to the DNA end suggests the J call may be wrong. This CDR3 has 15 amino acids. Germline lookup yields CDR1 SGHRS and CDR2 YFSETQ.